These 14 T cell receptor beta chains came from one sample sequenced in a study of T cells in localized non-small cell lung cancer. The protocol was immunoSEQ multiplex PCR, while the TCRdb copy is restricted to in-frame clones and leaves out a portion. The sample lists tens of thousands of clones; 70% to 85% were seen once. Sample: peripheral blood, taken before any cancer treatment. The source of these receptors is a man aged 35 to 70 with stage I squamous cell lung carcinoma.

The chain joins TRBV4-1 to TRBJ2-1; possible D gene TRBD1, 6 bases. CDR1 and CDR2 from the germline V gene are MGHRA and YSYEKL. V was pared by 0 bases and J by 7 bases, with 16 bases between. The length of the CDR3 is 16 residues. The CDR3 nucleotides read TGCGCCAGCAGCCAAGATTCAGGGGTGATTTGGAATGAGCAGTTCTTC. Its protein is CASSQDSGVIWNEQFF.

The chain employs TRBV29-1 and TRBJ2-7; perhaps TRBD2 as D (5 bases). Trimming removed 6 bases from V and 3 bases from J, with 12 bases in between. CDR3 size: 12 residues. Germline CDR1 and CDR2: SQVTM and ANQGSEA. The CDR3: CSVRLNDYEQYF. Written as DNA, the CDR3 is TGCAGCGTAAGACTAAACGACTACGAGCAGTACTTC.

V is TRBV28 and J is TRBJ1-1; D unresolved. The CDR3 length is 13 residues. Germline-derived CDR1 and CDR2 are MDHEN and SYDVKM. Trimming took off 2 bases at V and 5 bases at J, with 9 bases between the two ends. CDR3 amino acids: CASSLGFPTEAFF. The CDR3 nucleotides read TGTGCCAGCAGTTTAGGGTTCCCAACTGAAGCTTTCTTT.

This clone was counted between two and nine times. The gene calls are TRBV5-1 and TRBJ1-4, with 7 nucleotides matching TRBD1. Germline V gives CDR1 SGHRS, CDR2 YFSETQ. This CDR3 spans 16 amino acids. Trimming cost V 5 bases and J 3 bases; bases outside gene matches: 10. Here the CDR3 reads CASSRDSARANEKLFF. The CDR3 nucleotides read TGCGCCAGCAGTCGGGACAGCGCACGGGCTAATGAAAAACTGTTTTTT.

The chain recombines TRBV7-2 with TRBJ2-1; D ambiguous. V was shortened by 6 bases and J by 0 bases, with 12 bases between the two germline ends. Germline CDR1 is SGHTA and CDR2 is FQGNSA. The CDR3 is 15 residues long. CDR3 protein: CASSSMVGSYNEQFF. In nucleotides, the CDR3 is TGTGCCAGCAGTTCAATGGTGGGCTCCTACAATGAGCAGTTCTTC.

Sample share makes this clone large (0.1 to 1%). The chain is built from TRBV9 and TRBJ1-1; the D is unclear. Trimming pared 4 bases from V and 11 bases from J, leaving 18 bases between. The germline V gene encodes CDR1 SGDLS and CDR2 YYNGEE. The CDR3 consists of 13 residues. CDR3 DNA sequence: TGTGCCAGCAGCCCACCAACCCTTAGAGCGGCTTTCTTT. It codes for CASSPPTLRAAFF.

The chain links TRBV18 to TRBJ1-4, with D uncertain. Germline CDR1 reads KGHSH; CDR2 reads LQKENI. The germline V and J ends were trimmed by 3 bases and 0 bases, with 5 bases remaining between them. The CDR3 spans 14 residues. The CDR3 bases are TGTGCCAGCTCACCGGCAGCAACTAATGAAAAACTGTTTTTT. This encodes CASSPAATNEKLFF.

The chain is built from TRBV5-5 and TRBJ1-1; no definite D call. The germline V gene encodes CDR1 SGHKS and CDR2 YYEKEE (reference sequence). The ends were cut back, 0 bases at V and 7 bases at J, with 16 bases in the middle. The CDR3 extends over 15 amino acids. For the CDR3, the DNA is TGTGCCAGCAGCTTGGCCTGGGGTGGGCAGCTTGAAGCTTTCTTT. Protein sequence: CASSLAWGGQLEAFF.

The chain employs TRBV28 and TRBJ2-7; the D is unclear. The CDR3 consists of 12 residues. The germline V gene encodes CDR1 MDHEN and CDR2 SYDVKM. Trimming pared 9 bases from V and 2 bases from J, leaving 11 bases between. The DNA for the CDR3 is TGTGCCAGTACAGAGAGTACCTACGAGCAGTACTTC. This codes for CASTESTYEQYF.

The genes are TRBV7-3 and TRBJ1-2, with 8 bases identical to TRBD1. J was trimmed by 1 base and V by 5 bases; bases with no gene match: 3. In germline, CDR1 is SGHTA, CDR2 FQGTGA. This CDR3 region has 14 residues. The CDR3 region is CASSPGQGNYGYTF. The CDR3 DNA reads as TGTGCCAGCAGCCCCGGACAGGGTAACTATGGCTACACCTTC.

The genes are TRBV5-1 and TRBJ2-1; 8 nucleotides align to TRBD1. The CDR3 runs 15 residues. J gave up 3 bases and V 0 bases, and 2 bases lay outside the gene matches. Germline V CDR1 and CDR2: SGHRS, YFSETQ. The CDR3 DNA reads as TGCGCCAGCAGCTTGGGACAGGGGTACTACAATGAGCAGTTCTTC. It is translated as CASSLGQGYYNEQFF.

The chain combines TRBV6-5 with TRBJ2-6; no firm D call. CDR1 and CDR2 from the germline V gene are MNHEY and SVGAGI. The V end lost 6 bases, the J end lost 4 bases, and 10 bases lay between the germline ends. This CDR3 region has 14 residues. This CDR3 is CASRADGGANVLTF. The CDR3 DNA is TGTGCCAGCAGAGCTGACGGAGGGGCCAACGTCCTGACTTTC.

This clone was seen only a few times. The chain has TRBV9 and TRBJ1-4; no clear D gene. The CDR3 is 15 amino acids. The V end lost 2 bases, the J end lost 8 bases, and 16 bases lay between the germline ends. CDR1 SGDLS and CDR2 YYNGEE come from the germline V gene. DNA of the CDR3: TGTGCCAGCAGCGTGGGAGCGGGGTGGGAGGAAAAACTGTTTTTT. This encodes CASSVGAGWEEKLFF. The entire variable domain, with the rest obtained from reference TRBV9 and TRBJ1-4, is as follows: DSGVTQTPKHLITATGQRVTLRCSPRSGDLSVYWYQQSLDQGLQFLIQYYNGEERAKGNILERFSAQQFPDLHSELNLSSLELGDSALYFCASSVGAGWEEKLFFGSGTQLSVL.

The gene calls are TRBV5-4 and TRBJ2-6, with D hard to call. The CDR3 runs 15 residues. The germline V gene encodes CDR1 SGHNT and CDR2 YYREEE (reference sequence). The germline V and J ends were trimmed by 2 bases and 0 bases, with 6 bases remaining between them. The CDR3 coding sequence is TGTGCCAGCAGCTTACAGAACTCTGGGGCCAACGTCCTGACTTTC. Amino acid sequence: CASSLQNSGANVLTF.